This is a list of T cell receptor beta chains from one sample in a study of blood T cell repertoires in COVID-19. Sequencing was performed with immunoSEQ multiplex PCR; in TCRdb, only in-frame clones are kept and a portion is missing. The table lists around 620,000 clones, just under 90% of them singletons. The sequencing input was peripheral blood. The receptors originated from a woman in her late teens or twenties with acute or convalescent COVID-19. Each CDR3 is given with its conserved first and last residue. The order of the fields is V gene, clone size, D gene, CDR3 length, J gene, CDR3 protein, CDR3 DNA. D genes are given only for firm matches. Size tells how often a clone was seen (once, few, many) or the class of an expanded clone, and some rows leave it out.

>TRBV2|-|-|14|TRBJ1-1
CASSVRQENTEAFF
TGTGCCAGCAGCGTAAGACAGGAGAACACTGAAGCTTTCTTT
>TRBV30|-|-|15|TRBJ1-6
CAFSDSSFYNSPLHF
TGTGCCTTCTCGGACAGCTCGTTCTATAATTCACCCCTCCACTTT
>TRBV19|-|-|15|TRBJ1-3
CASSITGPSGNTIYF
TGTGCCAGTAGTATAACAGGACCCTCTGGAAACACCATATATTTT
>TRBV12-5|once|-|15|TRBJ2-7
CASGLVPAGYGEQYF
TGTGCTAGTGGTTTGGTACCGGCGGGGTATGGCGAGCAGTACTTC
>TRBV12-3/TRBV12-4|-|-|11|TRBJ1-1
CASSLGLEAFF
TGTGCCAGCAGTTTGGGCCTTGAAGCTTTCTTT
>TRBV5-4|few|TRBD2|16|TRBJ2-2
CASSSGTSGDTGELFF
TGTGCCAGCAGCTCCGGGACTAGCGGAGACACCGGGGAGCTGTTTTTT
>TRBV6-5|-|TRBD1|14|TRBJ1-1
CASRPGTGGTEAFF
TGTGCCAGCAGGCCCGGGACAGGGGGCACTGAAGCTTTCTTT
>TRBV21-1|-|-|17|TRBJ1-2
CASSKALETGNRYGYTF
TGTGCCAGCAGCAAAGCGCTGGAGACAGGGAATCGCTATGGCTACACCTTC
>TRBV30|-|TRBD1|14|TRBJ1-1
CAWRRQGANTEAFF
TGTGCCTGGAGACGACAGGGGGCAAACACTGAAGCTTTCTTT
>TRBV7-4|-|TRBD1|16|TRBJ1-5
CASSPPRDRGNQPQHF
TGTGCCAGCAGCCCGCCCCGGGACAGGGGTAATCAGCCCCAGCATTTT
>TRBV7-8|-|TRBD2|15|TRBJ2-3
CASSLAGGFTDTQYF
TGTGCCAGCAGCTTAGCGGGGGGGTTCACAGATACGCAGTATTTT
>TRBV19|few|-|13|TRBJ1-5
CASNHGGVQPQHF
TGTGCCAGTAACCACGGAGGGGTTCAGCCCCAGCATTTT
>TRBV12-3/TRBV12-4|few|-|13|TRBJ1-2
CASSMRILYGYTF
TGTGCCAGCAGTATGAGAATTCTCTATGGCTACACCTTC
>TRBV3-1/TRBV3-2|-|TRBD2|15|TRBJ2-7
CASSQRSGGAPEQYF
TGTGCCAGCAGCCAACGTAGCGGGGGGGCACCCGAGCAGTACTTC
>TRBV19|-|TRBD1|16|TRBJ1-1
CASSPMDRGKHTEAFF
TGTGCCAGTAGCCCGATGGACAGGGGGAAGCACACTGAAGCTTTCTTT
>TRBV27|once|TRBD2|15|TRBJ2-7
CASSAGGGAFYEQYF
TGTGCCAGCAGTGCGGGCGGGGGGGCCTTCTACGAGCAGTACTTC
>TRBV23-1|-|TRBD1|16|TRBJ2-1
CASLTWPGTGDDEQFF
TGCGCCAGCCTCACCTGGCCCGGGACAGGGGACGATGAGCAGTTCTTC
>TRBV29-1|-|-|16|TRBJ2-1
CSVEDPGASSYNEQFF
TGCAGCGTTGAAGATCCCGGTGCAAGCTCCTACAATGAGCAGTTCTTC
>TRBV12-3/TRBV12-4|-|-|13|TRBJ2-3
CASSQATTDTQYF
TGTGCCAGCAGTCAGGCCACCACAGATACGCAGTATTTT
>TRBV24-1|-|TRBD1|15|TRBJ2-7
CATSDPPTGGSEQYF
TGTGCCACCAGTGATCCCCCCACAGGGGGCAGCGAGCAGTACTTC
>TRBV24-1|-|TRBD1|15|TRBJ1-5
CATSDGDRLDQPQHF
TGTGCCACCAGTGATGGGGACAGATTGGATCAGCCCCAGCATTTT
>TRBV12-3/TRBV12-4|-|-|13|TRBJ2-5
CASSPGQSETQYF
TGTGCCAGCAGTCCCGGACAATCAGAGACCCAGTACTTC
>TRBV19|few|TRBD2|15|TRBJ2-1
CASSIDAGGYREQFF
TGTGCCAGTAGTATAGACGCGGGGGGGTACCGGGAGCAGTTCTTC
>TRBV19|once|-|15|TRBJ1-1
CASSSQVVVNTEAFF
TGTGCCAGTAGTTCTCAGGTGGTAGTGAACACTGAAGCTTTCTTT
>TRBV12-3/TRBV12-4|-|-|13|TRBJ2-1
CASSPYDRDEQFF
TGTGCCAGCAGTCCATACGACCGGGATGAGCAGTTCTTC
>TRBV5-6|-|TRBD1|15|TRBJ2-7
CASSARTGGSYEQYF
TGTGCCAGCAGCGCTCGGACAGGGGGCTCCTACGAGCAGTACTTC
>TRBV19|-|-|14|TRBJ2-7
CASSEDSTPYEQYF
TGTGCCAGTAGCGAGGACTCAACCCCCTACGAGCAGTACTTC
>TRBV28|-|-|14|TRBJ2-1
CASSAGSSYNEQFF
TGTGCCAGCAGTGCGGGAAGCTCCTACAATGAGCAGTTCTTC
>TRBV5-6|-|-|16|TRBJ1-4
CASSYRQTATNEKLFF
TGTGCCAGCAGCTATAGACAGACTGCAACTAATGAAAAACTGTTTTTT
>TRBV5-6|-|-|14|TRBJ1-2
CASSLLQGLYGYTF
TGTGCCAGCAGCCTCCTACAGGGTCTCTATGGCTACACCTTC
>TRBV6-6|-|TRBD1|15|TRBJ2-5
CASSSTGGSLETQYF
TGTGCCAGCAGCTCTACAGGGGGCAGTTTGGAGACCCAGTACTTC
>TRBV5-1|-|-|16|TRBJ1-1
CASSLIPSQENTEAFF
TGCGCCAGCAGCTTGATACCTTCTCAGGAGAACACTGAAGCTTTCTTT
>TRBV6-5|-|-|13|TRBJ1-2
CASSFDRRSGYTF
TGTGCCAGCAGTTTCGACAGGCGTAGCGGCTACACCTTC
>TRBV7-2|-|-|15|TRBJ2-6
CASTIIPGLYNVLTF
TGTGCCAGCACCATAATACCGGGACTTTACAACGTCCTGACTTTC
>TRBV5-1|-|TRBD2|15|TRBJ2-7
CASSLTSGTSYEQYF
TGCGCCAGCAGCTTGACTAGCGGAACCTCCTACGAGCAGTACTTC
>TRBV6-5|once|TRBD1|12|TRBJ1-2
CASTPGGYGYTF
TGTGCCAGCACCCCAGGGGGTTATGGCTACACCTTC
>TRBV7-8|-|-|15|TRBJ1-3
CASSLDLGAGNTIYF
TGTGCCAGCAGCTTAGATCTGGGAGCGGGAAACACCATATATTTT
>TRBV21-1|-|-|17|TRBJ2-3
CASSKDMRLAETDTQYF
TGTGCCAGCAGCAAAGATATGAGACTAGCGGAAACAGATACGCAGTATTTT
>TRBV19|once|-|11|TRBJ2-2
CASRLAGELFF
TGTGCCAGTAGACTAGCCGGGGAGCTGTTTTTT
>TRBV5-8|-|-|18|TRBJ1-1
CASRQGTGGTNPKSEAFF
TGTGCCAGCAGGCAGGGGACGGGCGGTACCAATCCTAAAAGTGAAGCTTTCTTT
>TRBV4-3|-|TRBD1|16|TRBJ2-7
CASSQRDRGAPYEQYF
TGCGCCAGCAGCCAGAGGGACAGGGGAGCTCCCTACGAGCAGTACTTC
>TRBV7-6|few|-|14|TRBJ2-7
CASSQQESSYEQYF
TGTGCCAGCAGCCAACAGGAGAGCTCCTACGAGCAGTACTTC
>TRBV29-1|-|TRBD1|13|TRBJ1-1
CSIGRGQGTEAFF
TGCAGCATCGGAAGGGGACAGGGCACTGAAGCTTTCTTT
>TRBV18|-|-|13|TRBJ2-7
CASSPDEGSEQYF
TGTGCCAGCTCACCAGATGAGGGTTCCGAGCAGTACTTC
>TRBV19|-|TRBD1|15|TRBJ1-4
CATAGQGLANEKLFF
TGTGCCACCGCCGGACAGGGCTTAGCTAATGAAAAACTGTTTTTT
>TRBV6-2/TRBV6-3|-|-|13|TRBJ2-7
CASSYDPVYEQYF
TGTGCCAGCAGTTACGATCCAGTGTACGAGCAGTACTTC